Below are 29 T cell receptor beta chains sequenced from a single sample in a study of cytomegalovirus exposure and HLA in healthy donors. Produced via immunoSEQ multiplex PCR; TCRdb's table is partial and in-frame only. The table records about 130,000 clones, around 89% of them present only once. Material for sequencing was PBMCs. Receptors originate from a young woman in good health and CMV-seropositive.

This clone has only one observation. This rearrangement joins TRBV19 to TRBJ1-1; 8 bases are shared with TRBD1. J was trimmed by 1 base and V by 6 bases; bases with no gene match: 7. This CDR3 region has 15 residues. Germline CDR1 LNHDA, CDR2 SQIVND (reference sequence). CDR3 sequence (DNA): TGTGCCAGTAGGTCCGGACAGGGTCGGAACACTGAAGCTTTCTTT. Translated: CASRSGQGRNTEAFF.

V is TRBV5-1 and J is TRBJ2-1; 14 positions match TRBD2. There are 15 residues in the CDR3. Trimming took 3 bases from V and 9 from J; bases not matched to a gene: 5. Germline V gene data show CDR1 as SGHRS and CDR2 as YFSETQ. CDR3 sequence (DNA): TGCGCCAGCAGCTCCGGGACTAGCGGGAGTGTTGAGCAGTTCTTC. The encoded protein is CASSSGTSGSVEQFF.

This chain links TRBV5-1 with TRBJ1-1; unclear D gene. Germline V gene lookup returns CDR1 SGHRS and CDR2 YFSETQ. The V end lost 0 bases, the J end lost 3 bases, and 15 bases lay between the germline ends. The CDR3 length is 16 residues. The CDR3 region is CASSLATRASYTEAFF. The CDR3 DNA reads TGCGCCAGCAGCTTGGCGACGAGAGCGAGTTACACTGAAGCTTTCTTT.

The V call is TRBV5-6, the J call TRBJ2-4; TRBD1 matches 7 bases. V shed 2 bases, J shed 9 bases, and the junction held 11 bases outside the gene matches. The germline V gene encodes CDR1 SGHDT and CDR2 YYEEEE. CDR3 size: 15 residues. Written as DNA, the CDR3 is TGTGCCAGCAGCTTCCGTACAGGGGCCCTACCCATTCAGTACTTC. Amino acids: CASSFRTGALPIQYF.

The table lists this clone with many counts. CDR3 sequence: CASSEAGGSYNEQFF. In DNA form, the CDR3 reads TGTGCCAGCAGTGAAGCGGGGGGCTCCTACAATGAGCAGTTCTTC. The chain is built from TRBV6-1 and TRBJ2-1; D perhaps matches TRBD2 (6 bases). V shed 0 bases and J shed 0 bases, with 6 bases lying between them. This CDR3 comprises 15 residues. CDR1 and CDR2 (germline): MNHNS, SASEGT.

This chain joins TRBV11-2 and TRBJ2-7; TRBD1 agrees at 10 bases. Germline CDR1 and CDR2: SGHAT and FQNNGV. The CDR3 spans 14 residues. The V and J ends lost 5 bases and 1 base, in that order; junction bases with no gene match: 2. CDR3 in DNA: TGTGCCAGCAGCCAGGGACAGGGGTCCTACGAGCAGTACTTC. Its translation: CASSQGQGSYEQYF. The whole variable domain, filled in from reference TRBV11-2 and TRBJ2-7, reads EAGVAQSPRYKIIEKRQSVAFWCNPISGHATLYWYQQILGQGPKLLIQFQNNGVVDDSQLPKDRFSAERLKGVDSTLKIQPAKLEDSAVYLCASSQGQGSYEQYFGPGTRLTVT.

This clone was observed once. The chain joins TRBV6-5 to TRBJ2-3, with 8 bases fitting TRBD2. Germline CDR1 MNHEY, CDR2 SVGAGI. The CDR3 loop spans 16 amino acids. V was clipped by 4 bases and J by 5 bases; unmatched bases: 11. CDR3 amino acids: CASSSPGRGALDTQYF. CDR3 DNA sequence: TGTGCCAGCAGTTCTCCTGGGCGGGGGGCCCTAGATACGCAGTATTTT.

This chain joins TRBV5-5 and TRBJ2-3; a possible D gene is TRBD1 (5 bases). This CDR3 has 14 amino acids. Germline CDR1 SGHKS, CDR2 YYEKEE (reference sequence). V gave up 4 bases and J gave up 0 bases, with 9 bases separating them. CDR3 protein: CASSPGQSTDTQYF. The CDR3 DNA is TGTGCCAGCAGCCCCGGACAAAGCACAGATACGCAGTATTTT.

The count of this clone is one. The rearrangement joins TRBV27 to TRBJ2-2; the D gene is possibly TRBD1 (6 bases). The V end lost 4 bases, the J end lost 2 bases, and 11 bases lay between the germline ends. This CDR3 is built from 15 residues. Looked up from germline, CDR1 is MNHEY and CDR2 is SMNVEV (reference sequence). The CDR3 DNA reads TGTGCCAGCAGTTCATACAGGGTTAACACCGGGGAGCTGTTTTTT. As protein: CASSSYRVNTGELFF.

The gene calls are TRBV6-1 and TRBJ2-6, with 7 bases identical to TRBD2. Germline assignment: CDR1 MNHNS and CDR2 SASEGT. This CDR3 is built from 19 residues. Unmatched junction bases numbered 10, after V lost 2 bases and J lost 0 bases. CDR3: CASSEWRGTGSSGANVLTF. For the CDR3, the DNA is TGTGCCAGCAGTGAATGGCGGGGGACCGGCAGCTCTGGGGCCAACGTCCTGACTTTC.

The chain joins TRBV14 to TRBJ2-1; D might be TRBD1 (6 bases). Trimming stripped 2 bases from V and 4 bases from J, with 18 bases between. CDR1 is SGHDN, CDR2 FVKESK, per germline. This CDR3 is built from 17 residues. The CDR3 DNA reads TGTGCCAGCAGCCAAAACGGCCGGGACACATTATACAATGAGCAGTTCTTC. Encoded protein: CASSQNGRDTLYNEQFF. Variable domain in full (rest from reference TRBV14 and TRBJ2-1): EAGVTQFPSHSVIEKGQTVTLRCDPISGHDNLYWYRRVMGKEIKFLLHFVKESKQDESGMPNNRFLAERTGGTYSTLKVQPAELEDSGVYFCASSQNGRDTLYNEQFFGPGTRLTVL.

The chain uses TRBV4-1 and TRBJ1-1; D gene unclear. V was cut by 5 bases and J by 5 bases, with 12 bases left in between. CDR3 length: 13 residues. Germline V gives CDR1 MGHRA, CDR2 YSYEKL. CDR3 amino acids: CASSYTVSTEAFF. In DNA form, the CDR3 reads TGCGCCAGCAGCTACACCGTTTCAACTGAAGCTTTCTTT.

The rearrangement joins TRBV27 to TRBJ2-7; 12 bases agree with TRBD1. This CDR3 region has 16 residues. Trimming took 5 bases from V and 6 from J; bases not matched to a gene: 11. CDR1 and CDR2 from the germline V gene are MNHEY and SMNVEV (reference sequence). The CDR3 sequence is CASSPHPGQGAGEQYF. CDR3 bases: TGTGCCAGCAGTCCCCACCCGGGACAGGGGGCTGGCGAGCAGTACTTC.

The chain recombines TRBV5-6 with TRBJ2-7, with TRBD1 matching over 7 bases. CDR3 length equals 15 residues. Germline V gives CDR1 SGHDT, CDR2 YYEEEE. Trimming at V came to 3 bases and at J to 4 bases, leaving 10 bases not matched to a gene. The CDR3 spells CASSWLGQAAYEQYF. Written as DNA, the CDR3 is TGTGCCAGCAGCTGGCTTGGACAGGCGGCGTACGAGCAGTACTTC.

This clone came up once. The genes are TRBV4-1 and TRBJ2-3, with 9 nucleotides matching TRBD2. CDR3 length: 15 residues. Unmatched junction bases numbered 6, after V lost 5 bases and J lost 3 bases. CDR1 and CDR2 (germline): MGHRA, YSYEKL. CDR3 DNA: TGCGCCAGCAGCAAGCCTAGCGGGAAGACAGATACGCAGTATTTT. This translates into CASSKPSGKTDTQYF.

J is TRBJ2-7 and V is TRBV7-9; possibly TRBD2 for D (5 bases). The germline CDR1 and CDR2 sequences are SEHNR and FQNEAQ (reference sequence). V lost 2 bases and J 2 bases, leaving 13 bases between the germline ends. The CDR3 sequence is 15 residues long. The CDR3, as DNA: TGTGCCAGCAGCTTAAGTGGGAGCGTCCCCTACGAGCAGTACTTC. It encodes CASSLSGSVPYEQYF.

This clone has a single count. The rearrangement joins TRBV2 to TRBJ1-1; no clear D gene. The CDR3 is made up of 13 amino acids. V gave up 7 bases and J gave up 3 bases, with 12 bases separating them. Germline CDR1 reads SNHLY; CDR2 reads FYNNEI. CDR3 sequence reads: CASILEIDTEAFF. CDR3 nucleotides: TGTGCCAGCATATTGGAGATCGACACTGAAGCTTTCTTT. The full variable domain, with the rest looked up from reference TRBV2 and TRBJ1-1, is EPEVTQTPSHQVTQMGQEVILRCVPISNHLYFYWYRQILGQKVEFLVSFYNNEISEKSEIFDDQFSVERPDGSNFTLKIRSTKLEDSAMYFCASILEIDTEAFFGQGTRLTVV.

The rearrangement links TRBV18 to TRBJ1-6; D is ambiguous. CDR3 length equals 12 residues. Germline CDR1 is KGHSH and CDR2 is LQKENI. Trimming stripped 8 bases from V and 7 bases from J, with 9 bases between. The CDR3 here is CASQYQNSPLHF. CDR3 DNA sequence: TGTGCCAGCCAGTACCAGAATTCACCCCTCCACTTT. The full variable domain, its missing parts supplied by reference TRBV18 and TRBJ1-6, is NAGVMQNPRHLVRRRGQEARLRCSPMKGHSHVYWYRQLPEEGLKFMVYLQKENIIDESGMPKERFSAEFPKEGPSILRIQQVVRGDSAAYFCASQYQNSPLHFGNGTRLTVT.

The chain carries TRBV5-4 and TRBJ1-3; maybe TRBD1 (5 bases). V lost 9 bases and J lost 2, with 18 bases in between. Germline loops: CDR1 SGHNT, CDR2 YYREEE (reference sequence). The CDR3 extends over 15 amino acids. The CDR3 bases are TGTGCCACCCAAATGGCAGGGAACCCTGGAAACACCATATATTTT. Amino acid sequence: CATQMAGNPGNTIYF.

This clone was seen once. This sequence joins TRBV10-1 and TRBJ2-3; 7 bases fit TRBD2. This CDR3 has 16 residues. After removal of 0 bases from V and 4 bases from J, the junction contained 7 bases not matched to a gene. Germline CDR1 reads WNHNN; CDR2 reads SYGVQD (reference sequence). Written as DNA, the CDR3 is TGCGCCAGCAGTGAGTCATCGGGAGGCTACGCAGATACGCAGTATTTT. It specifies CASSESSGGYADTQYF.

J is TRBJ2-5 and V is TRBV5-1; a weak D match, TRBD2 (6 bases). The CDR3 length is 14 residues. V was clipped by 4 bases and J by 2 bases, with 12 bases between them. Germline loops: CDR1 SGHRS, CDR2 YFSETQ. CDR3 nucleotides: TGCGCCAGCAGCCTCGGGAGCTGGCAAGAGACCCAGTACTTC. Protein sequence: CASSLGSWQETQYF.

This chain links TRBV2 with TRBJ1-6, with D uncertain. The CDR3 is made up of 15 amino acids. V gave up 6 bases and J gave up 4 bases, with 13 bases separating them. Germline CDR1 and CDR2: SNHLY and FYNNEI. The CDR3, as DNA: TGTGCCAGCAGCGGGTATCGCCAGTATAATTCACCCCTCCACTTT. This codes for CASSGYRQYNSPLHF.

The CDR3 loop reads CASRPQGAREQYF. The CDR3 region has the DNA TGTGCCAGCAGACCACAGGGGGCGAGGGAGCAGTACTTC. The chain has TRBV28 and TRBJ2-7, with 9 bases aligning to TRBD1. Unmatched junction bases numbered 7, after V lost 6 bases and J lost 7 bases. Per the germline V gene, CDR1 is MDHEN and CDR2 is SYDVKM. The CDR3 spans 13 residues. Variable domain in full (rest from reference TRBV28 and TRBJ2-7): DVKVTQSSRYLVKRTGEKVFLECVQDMDHENMFWYRQDPGLGLRLIYFSYDVKMKEKGDIPEGYSVSREKKERFSLILESASTNQTSMYLCASRPQGAREQYFGPGTRLTVT.

This sequence joins TRBV15 and TRBJ2-7, with 8 nucleotides matching TRBD1. Germline lookup yields CDR1 LNHNV and CDR2 YYDKDF (reference sequence). V lost 3 bases to trimming and J lost 3 bases; unmatched junction nucleotides: 7. The CDR3 contains 15 residues. The CDR3 DNA reads TGTGCCACCAGCAGCAGGGGGCCCCTAAGCTACGAGCAGTACTTC. Its translation is CATSSRGPLSYEQYF. The variable domain in full, with the rest retrieved from reference TRBV15 and TRBJ2-7, is DAMVIQNPRYQVTQFGKPVTLSCSQTLNHNVMYWYQQKSSQAPKLLFHYYDKDFNNEADTPDNFQSRRPNTSFCFLDIRSPGLGDTAMYLCATSSRGPLSYEQYFGPGTRLTVT.

The chain recombines TRBV25-1 with TRBJ2-2, with a possible D match to TRBD2 (6 bases). Trimming removed 4 bases from V and 6 bases from J, with 9 bases in between. This CDR3 has 13 residues. The germline V gene encodes CDR1 MGHDK and CDR2 SYGVNS. The CDR3 DNA is TGTGCCAGCAGTGTGGGAGGCTCCGGGGAGCTGTTTTTT. This codes for CASSVGGSGELFF.

V usage is TRBV9 and J usage is TRBJ2-7; 9 nucleotides match TRBD2. Germline V gene lookup returns CDR1 SGDLS and CDR2 YYNGEE. This CDR3 spans 14 amino acids. J was trimmed by 5 bases and V by 4 bases; bases with no gene match: 7. The CDR3 nucleotides are TGTGCCAGCAGCCCTTGGGGACTAGCAGACGAGCAGTACTTC. This encodes CASSPWGLADEQYF.

The V call is TRBV6-6, the J call TRBJ2-7; TRBD2 aligns across 8 bases. This CDR3 comprises 14 residues. The germline gives CDR1 MNHNY, CDR2 SVGAGI (reference sequence). V dropped 5 bases and J dropped 3; count of bases not matched to a gene: 6. CDR3 nucleotide sequence: TGTGCCAGCAGTCTCAGCGGGGGATTCTACGAGCAGTACTTC. It yields the protein CASSLSGGFYEQYF.

This clone was seen only a few times. This sequence joins TRBV28 and TRBJ2-2; possible D gene TRBD2, 6 bases. The CDR3 runs to 15 residues. Trimming took off 5 bases at V and 6 bases at J, with 16 bases between the two ends. Germline loops: CDR1 MDHEN, CDR2 SYDVKM. The DNA of the CDR3 is TGTGCCAGCAGTCCAGTGTCACTAGCACCCGGGGAGCTGTTTTTT. This encodes CASSPVSLAPGELFF.

This chain joins TRBV2 and TRBJ1-4, with unresolved D. Deletions cut 7 bases from V and 0 bases from J, with 9 bases between. Germline CDR1 and CDR2: SNHLY and FYNNEI. The length of the CDR3 is 14 residues. Here the CDR3 reads CASTNSATNEKLFF. CDR3 in DNA: TGTGCCAGCACCAACAGTGCAACTAATGAAAAACTGTTTTTT.